These 19 T cell receptor beta chains were all obtained from the same sample, sequenced in a study of CD8+CD57+ T cells in acquired aplastic anemia (dated by TCRdb to 2017 to 2018). Flow cytometry had shown CD8+CD57+ cell expansion in the patients selected for sequencing. The instrument given in TCRdb is Illumina HiSeq 2000. Profiling of TCR beta VDJ combinations and CDR3 sequences used genomic DNA as the template. TCRdb passed the public sequencing reads through fastp at Q25 and MiXCR, retaining productive beta sequences. CDR3 protein duplicates are merged, each entry listing the most common genes and DNA. The sample table shows approximately 250,000 distinct CDR3 sequences, and around 82% are seen once. Of the sample, over 35% falls within the top ten clones. Input material: sorted CD4+, CD8+, or CD8+CD57+ T cells (not recorded which) from PBMCs. The receptors were gathered from a human donor with aplastic anemia.

As concerns this clonotype: Given the absence of the conserved phenylalanine or tryptophan at the CDR3 end, a read error is likely. The chain links TRBV5-1 to TRBJ1-1; D is undetermined. Per germline, CDR1 SGHRS and CDR2 YFSETQ. Trimming cost V 4 bases and J 10 bases, with 14 bases left between them. The CDR3 loop spans 12 amino acids. CDR3 DNA: TGCGCCAGCAGCGCGGTTATGGATGGAGCTTTCCTT. This translates into CASSAVMDGAFL.

The chain is built from TRBV7-9 and TRBJ1-1; TRBD1 is a possible D gene (6 bases). This CDR3 is 15 amino acids long. V gave up 4 bases and J gave up 14 bases, with 26 bases separating them. CDR1 is SEHNR, CDR2 FQNEAQ, per germline (reference sequence). CDR3 in DNA: TGTGCCAGCAGCTATCAAAGAAGCGGGGGCAGCGATGAGTTCTTT. Translated, it gives CASSYQRSGGSDEFF. Together with reference TRBV7-9 and TRBJ1-1, the CDR3 gives the full variable domain: DTGVSQNPRHKITKRGQNVTFRCDPISEHNRLYWYRQTLGQGPEFLTYFQNEAQLEKSRLLSDRFSAERPKGSFSTLEIQRTEQGDSAMYLCASSYQRSGGSDEFFGQGTRLTVV.

With respect to this clonotype: At one of its ends the junction is not consistent with the germline gene, which may arise from a read error. The chain links TRBV7-2 to TRBJ2-3, with no clear D. This CDR3 is built from 14 residues. The germline V gene has CDR1 SGHTA and CDR2 FQGNSA. CDR3 residues: CASSSPLEDTQYYF. The CDR3 DNA is TGTGCCAGCAGTTCGCCCTTGGAAGACACCCAGTACTACTTT.

The CDR3 here is CASGLGRTTHNYGYTF. For the CDR3, the DNA is TGTGCTAGTGGTTTAGGAAGAACAACTCACAACTATGGCTACACCTTC. The V call is TRBV12-5, the J call TRBJ1-2; the D is unclear. V was cut by 3 bases and J by 2 bases, with 16 bases left in between. CDR1 is LGHNT, CDR2 FRNRAP, per germline. The CDR3 is 16 residues long. Based on the CDR3 plus reference TRBV12-5 and TRBJ1-2, the full variable domain is DARVTQTPRHKVTEMGQEVTMRCQPILGHNTVFWYRQTMMQGLELLAYFRNRAPLDDSGMPKDRFSAEMPDATLATLKIQPSEPRDSAVYFCASGLGRTTHNYGYTFGSGTRLTVV.

This clonotype came up once. This chain uses TRBV29-1 with TRBJ2-1, with D maybe TRBD1 (5 bases). From germline, CDR1 is SQVTM and CDR2 ANQGSEA. V was clipped by 2 bases and J by 1 base, with 6 bases between them. CDR3 size: 13 residues. The CDR3 DNA reads as TGCAGCGTTGAACAGGGATCCTACAATGAGCAGTTCTTC. Its translation: CSVEQGSYNEQFF.

With respect to this clonotype: The conserved phenylalanine or tryptophan is not found at the CDR3 terminus, so this likely reflects a read error. The DNA is omitted, as the CDR3 cannot be located on it reliably, and the CDR3 follows TCRdb's listing. The chain couples TRBV7-2 to TRBJ1-5. The CDR3 numbers 13 amino acids, ends counted. Germline V gene data show CDR1 as SGHTA and CDR2 as FQGNSA. CDR3 protein: CASSHTGAPAPQY.

Points on this clonotype: A read error may account for a junction end that differs from germline. The chain links TRBV7-6 to TRBJ2-1, with 9 bases that match TRBD2. CDR3 length: 16 amino acids. CDR1 and CDR2 from the germline V gene are SGHVS and FNYEAQ. The CDR3, as DNA: TGTGCTAGCAGCTTTTACAGGAGCGGGGGGCGGGTTGTGCAGTTCTTC. Translating gives CASSFYRSGGRVVQFF.

This chain links TRBV2 with TRBJ2-7; D is possibly TRBD2 (7 bases). The germline V gene has CDR1 SNHLY and CDR2 FYNNEI. This CDR3 comprises 15 residues. V dropped 4 bases and J dropped 1 base, with 14 bases sitting between them. CDR3 sequence: CASSGVGGASYEQYF. The CDR3, as DNA: TGTGCCAGCAGTGGGGTGGGGGGGGCATCCTACGAGCAGTACTTC.

This clonotype turned up a few times. A junction end diverges from the germline sequence, so it may reflect a read error. The gene calls are TRBV7-3 and TRBJ2-3, with D tentatively TRBD1 or TRBD2 (5 bases each). The CDR3 spans 14 residues. CDR1 SGHTA and CDR2 FQGTGA come from the germline V gene. The CDR3 nucleotides read TGTGCCAGCAGAAGTCGGGAAGCTGGGGCCAACGTCCTGTTT. Translating it yields CASRSREAGANVLF. Complete variable domain (other parts from reference TRBV7-3 and TRBJ2-3): GAGVSQTPSNKVTEKGKYVELRCDPISGHTALYWYRQSLGQGPEFLIYFQGTGAADDSGLPNDRFFAVRPEGSVSTLKIQRTERGDSAVYLCASRSREAGANVLFGPGTRLTVL.

Note on this clonotype: The germline gene is not matched at one end of the junction; a read error may be the cause. This chain connects TRBV7-8 to TRBJ2-3; TRBD2 is a possible D gene (5 bases). The CDR3 extends over 14 amino acids. Germline V gives CDR1 SGHVS, CDR2 FQNEAQ. CDR3 sequence (DNA): TGTGCCAGCAGCTTAGCGCCCCGAGCGGCTAAGAAGCATTTT. This codes for CASSLAPRAAKKHF.

The chain couples TRBV7-8 to TRBJ1-2; D is possibly TRBD1 (5 bases). The CDR3 has 16 residues. Per germline, CDR1 SGHVS and CDR2 FQNEAQ. V was shortened by 0 bases and J by 5 bases, with 16 bases between the two germline ends. CDR3 coding DNA: TGTGCCAGCAGCTTAGCGGGAAGGGGCTTGGAGTATGGCTACACCTTC. This codes for CASSLAGRGLEYGYTF.

A word on this clonotype: The conserved phenylalanine or tryptophan is not found at the CDR3 terminus, so this likely reflects a read error. Because the CDR3's place on the DNA is in doubt, the DNA is left out and the CDR3 is given as listed by TCRdb. The CDR3: CASSDSYINQPLY. V gene TRBV2 combines with J gene TRBJ1-1. The length of the CDR3 is 13 amino acids, counting both ends. Germline values: CDR1 SNHLY, CDR2 FYNNEI.

Turning to this clonotype: One end of the junction fails to match germline, which may point to a read error. The rearrangement links TRBV7-3 to TRBJ1-6, with a tentative D call TRBD1 (6 bases). The CDR3 runs to 14 residues. Germline V CDR1 and CDR2: SGHTA, FQGTGA. CDR3 DNA sequence: TGTGCCAGCAGCTCCGAGTGGGGGCTGGAACCCCTCCTCTTT. The encoded protein is CASSSEWGLEPLLF.

The chain uses TRBV11-3 and TRBJ2-1; a possible D gene is TRBD1 (7 bases). V was shortened by 1 base and J by 6 bases, with 22 bases between the two germline ends. The germline CDR1 and CDR2 sequences are SGHNT and YENEEA. The CDR3 spans 18 residues. In DNA form, the CDR3 reads TGTGCCAGCAGCTTAGTTCTGACAGGGACTTCGGGAGTCAATGAGCAGTTCTTC. Translating gives CASSLVLTGTSGVNEQFF.

This clonotype was detected only once. The DNA is omitted, as the CDR3 cannot be located on it reliably, and the CDR3 follows TCRdb's listing. The chain links TRBV7-8 to TRBJ2-3; the D call of TRBD2 is as the table states it, not checked on the DNA. Per germline, CDR1 SGHVS and CDR2 FQNEAQ. Termini included, the CDR3 measures 13 amino acids. The CDR3 protein is CASSVAGGADKYF.

The CDR3 DNA reads TGCAGCGTTGTGGCTGGGTTTGCAAGGGGCTACACCTTC. Its protein product is CSVVAGFARGYTF. The chain employs TRBV29-1 and TRBJ1-2; no clear D. The CDR3 spans 13 residues. Trimming shortened V by 4 bases and J by 8 bases, and 17 bases separated the two germline ends. The germline V gene has CDR1 SQVTM and CDR2 ANQGSEA.

A remark on this clonotype: The junction departs from germline at one end; a sequencing error may be responsible. The chain is built from TRBV2 and TRBJ2-5; possible D gene TRBD1, 6 bases. Germline V gene sequence: CDR1 SNHLY, CDR2 FYNNEI. The CDR3 covers 14 residues. The CDR3 region is CASGGGSEHEPQFF. In DNA, the CDR3 is TGTGCCAGCGGGGGCGGCAGCGAGCATGAGCCCCAGTTTTTC.

The chain links TRBV12-3 or TRBV12-4 to TRBJ1-2, with a tentative D call TRBD1 (6 bases). V was clipped by 6 bases and J by 5 bases, with 10 bases between them. This CDR3 comprises 12 residues. The CDR3 region has the DNA TGTGCCAGCAGGACAGGATTTTATGGCTACACCTTC. Translated, it gives CASRTGFYGYTF.

The CDR3 is CASSEGGRDAQDEQFF. In nucleotides, the CDR3 is TGTGCCAGCAGCGAGGGGGGCAGAGACGCGCAGGATGAGCAGTTCTTC. V and J are TRBV2 and TRBJ2-1; either TRBD1 or TRBD2 may supply D (6 bases each). Germline-derived CDR1 and CDR2 are SNHLY and FYNNEI. V lost 6 bases to trimming and J lost 8 bases, with 23 bases between them. CDR3 length: 16 residues.